This TCR beta chain was captured in a study of T-cell memory formation after mild COVID-19. Study background: Clusters were largely donor specific.

The study's findings and limits: A balance of CD4 and CD8 characterized clones contracting day 15 to 85, whereas later expanders leaned CD4+.

MiXCR was run by TCRdb on the 5' RACE reads, yielding one entry per CDR3 protein. The table has approximately 500,000 distinct CDR3 sequences, around 25% seen once. The CDR3 has 16 residues. V was pared by 6 bases and J by 4 bases, with 21 bases between. Per the germline V gene, CDR1 is KGHSH and CDR2 is LQKENI. Details on this clonotype: What it binds is unknown.

Sequencing was carried out using PBMCs or a T cell subset sorted from them (not recorded which). The rearrangement uses TRBV18 and TRBJ2-5; possibly TRBD1 or TRBD2 for D (6 bases each). This TCR was sampled from an adult woman who had mild COVID-19 (a few samples of this study predate the infection). Cell type and time point are not known. The CDR3 loop is CASSQDGGGLTETQYF. CDR3 nucleotide sequence: TGTGCCAGCTCCCAGGACGGAGGGGGTTTAACAGAGACCCAGTACTTC.